This T cell receptor (beta chain) derives from a study of T cell responses to AZD1222 COVID-19 vaccine. Notes on the study in general: Across the whole spike, CD4 TCRs peaked at regions 160-218 and 743-854.

V shed 4 bases and J shed 2 bases, with 9 bases lying between them. The CDR3 is 13 residues long. Germline assignment: CDR1 SGHNT and CDR2 YYREEE (reference sequence). Comments on this clone: The antigen is unknown.

Produced via immunoSEQ multiplex PCR; TCRdb's table is partial and in-frame only. The sample consists of 150,000 to 180,000 clones, around nine tenths of them appearing once. The gene calls are TRBV5-4 and TRBJ1-1; possible D gene TRBD1, 5 bases. This specimen was peripheral blood, taken on day 0 of AZD1222 vaccination. This sequence originates from an adult in good health. DNA for the CDR3: TGTGCCAGCAGCGCCGACAGAAACACTGAAGCTTTCTTT. This sequence encodes CASSADRNTEAFF.